The present T cell receptor (beta chain) was sequenced within a study of T-cell reconstitution after alpha-beta-depleted transplantation in children. Unique molecular identifiers featured in how the TCRbeta library was prepared. TCRdb used MiXCR to reprocess the PCR reads, holding one entry per CDR3 protein. The sample lists 350,000 to 450,000 distinct CDR3 sequences; 10% to 15% were seen once. This clonotype occurred a few times. The CDR3 length is 15 residues. V dropped 0 bases and J dropped 6; count of bases not matched to a gene: 6. Germline V CDR1 and CDR2: SGHAT, FQNNGV. The sequencing used PBMCs, collected from the stem cell graft. The chain combines TRBV11-2 with TRBJ2-5; 8 bases are shared with TRBD1. The sequence was obtained from a human donor who donated a stem cell graft to a child with Fanconi anemia. The CDR3 region has the DNA TGTGCCAGCAGCTTAGATGGACAGGGTACGAAGACCCAGTACTTC. It codes for CASSLDGQGTKTQYF.